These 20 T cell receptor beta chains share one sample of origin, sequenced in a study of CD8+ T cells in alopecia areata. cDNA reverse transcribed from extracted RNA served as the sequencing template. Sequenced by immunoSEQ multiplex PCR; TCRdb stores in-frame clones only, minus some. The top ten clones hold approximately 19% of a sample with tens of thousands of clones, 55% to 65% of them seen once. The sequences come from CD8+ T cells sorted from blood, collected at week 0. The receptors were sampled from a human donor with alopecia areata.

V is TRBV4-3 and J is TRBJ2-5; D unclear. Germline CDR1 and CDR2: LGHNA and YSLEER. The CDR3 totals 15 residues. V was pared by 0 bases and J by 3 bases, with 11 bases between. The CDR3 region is CASSQDRRGKETQYF. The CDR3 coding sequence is TGCGCCAGCAGCCAAGATCGCCGCGGAAAAGAGACCCAGTACTTC.

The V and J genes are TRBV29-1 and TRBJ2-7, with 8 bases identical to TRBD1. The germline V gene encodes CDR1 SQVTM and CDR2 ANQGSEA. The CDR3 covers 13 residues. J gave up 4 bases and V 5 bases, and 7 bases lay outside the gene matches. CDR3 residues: CSVKRQGRYEQYF. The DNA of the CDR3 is TGCAGCGTTAAGAGACAGGGGAGGTACGAGCAGTACTTC.

The DNA of the CDR3 is TGCGCCAGCAGCTTGGGAGGCAGTCTCGAGCAGTACTTC. Residues: CASSLGGSLEQYF. This chain connects TRBV5-1 to TRBJ2-7; D is undetermined. Looked up from germline, CDR1 is SGHRS and CDR2 is YFSETQ. V lost 0 bases, J lost 6 bases, and 10 bases lay in between. CDR3 length: 13 residues.

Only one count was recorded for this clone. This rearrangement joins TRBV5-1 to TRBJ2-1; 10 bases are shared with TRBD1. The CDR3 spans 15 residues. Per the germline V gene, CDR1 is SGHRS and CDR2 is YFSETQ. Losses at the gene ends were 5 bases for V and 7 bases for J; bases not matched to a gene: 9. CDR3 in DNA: TGCGCCAGCAGGTTTTCCGGGACAGGGGCTAATGAGCAGTTCTTC. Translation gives CASRFSGTGANEQFF. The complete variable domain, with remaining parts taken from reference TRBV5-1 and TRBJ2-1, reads KAGVTQTPRYLIKTRGQQVTLSCSPISGHRSVSWYQQTPGQGLQFLFEYFSETQRNKGNFPGRFSGRQFSNSRSEMNVSTLELGDSALYLCASRFSGTGANEQFFGPGTRLTVL.

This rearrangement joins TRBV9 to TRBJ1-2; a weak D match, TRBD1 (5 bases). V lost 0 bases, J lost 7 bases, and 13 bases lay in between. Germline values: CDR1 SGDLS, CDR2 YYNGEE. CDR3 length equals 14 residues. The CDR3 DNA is TGTGCCAGCAGCGTAGGCTGGGGGGACGGTGGCTACACCTTC. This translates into CASSVGWGDGGYTF. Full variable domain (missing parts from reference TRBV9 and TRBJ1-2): DSGVTQTPKHLITATGQRVTLRCSPRSGDLSVYWYQQSLDQGLQFLIQYYNGEERAKGNILERFSAQQFPDLHSELNLSSLELGDSALYFCASSVGWGDGGYTFGSGTRLTVV.

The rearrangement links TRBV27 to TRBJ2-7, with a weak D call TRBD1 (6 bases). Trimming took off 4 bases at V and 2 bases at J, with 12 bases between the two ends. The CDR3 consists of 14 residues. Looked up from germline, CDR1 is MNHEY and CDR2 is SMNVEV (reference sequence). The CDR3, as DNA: TGTGCCAGCAGTTCGACAGGAGCTGCCTACGAGCAGTACTTC. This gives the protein CASSSTGAAYEQYF.

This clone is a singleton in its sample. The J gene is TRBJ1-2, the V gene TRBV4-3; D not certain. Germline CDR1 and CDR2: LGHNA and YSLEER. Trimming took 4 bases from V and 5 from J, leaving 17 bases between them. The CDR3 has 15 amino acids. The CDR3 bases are TGCGCCAGCAGCCCTGACCCAGCCTCGGATTATGGCTACACCTTC. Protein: CASSPDPASDYGYTF.

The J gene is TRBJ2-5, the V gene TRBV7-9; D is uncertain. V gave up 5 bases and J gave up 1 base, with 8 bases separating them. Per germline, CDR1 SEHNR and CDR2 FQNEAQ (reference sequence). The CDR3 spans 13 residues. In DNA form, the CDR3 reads TGTGCCAGCAGCCTGGAGACCCAAGAGACCCAGTACTTC. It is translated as CASSLETQETQYF.

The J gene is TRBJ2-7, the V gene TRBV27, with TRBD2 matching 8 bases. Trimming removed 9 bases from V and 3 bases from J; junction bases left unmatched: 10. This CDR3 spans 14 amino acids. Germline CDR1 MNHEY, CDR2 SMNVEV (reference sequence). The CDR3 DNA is TGTGCCAGTGCTTTTGGCGGGAGGATCTACGAGCAGTACTTC. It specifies CASAFGGRIYEQYF.

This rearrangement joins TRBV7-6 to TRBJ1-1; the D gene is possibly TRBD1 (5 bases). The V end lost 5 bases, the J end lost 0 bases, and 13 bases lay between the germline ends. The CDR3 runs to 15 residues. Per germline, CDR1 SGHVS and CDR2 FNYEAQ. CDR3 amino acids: CASSPSPGLNTEAFF. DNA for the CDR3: TGTGCCAGCAGCCCTTCCCCAGGGCTGAACACTGAAGCTTTCTTT.

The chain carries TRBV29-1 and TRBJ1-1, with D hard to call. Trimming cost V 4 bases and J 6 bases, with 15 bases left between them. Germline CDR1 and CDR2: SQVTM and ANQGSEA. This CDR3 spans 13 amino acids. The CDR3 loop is CSVGSGILSEAFF. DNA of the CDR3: TGCAGCGTTGGTTCGGGGATCCTATCTGAAGCTTTCTTT.

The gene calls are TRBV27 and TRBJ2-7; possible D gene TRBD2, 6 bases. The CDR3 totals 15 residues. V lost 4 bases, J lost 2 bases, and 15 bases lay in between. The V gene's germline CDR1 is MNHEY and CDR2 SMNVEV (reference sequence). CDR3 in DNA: TGTGCCAGCAGTTCGCTACAGCGGGTGCCCTACGAGCAGTACTTC. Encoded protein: CASSSLQRVPYEQYF.

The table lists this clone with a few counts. The DNA of the CDR3 is TGTGCCAGCAGCTTGGGGGATCCCAACGTCCTGACTTTC. It encodes CASSLGDPNVLTF. The rearrangement joins TRBV7-9 to TRBJ2-6; D assignment may be TRBD1 or TRBD2 (5 bases each). Looked up from germline, CDR1 is SEHNR and CDR2 is FQNEAQ (reference sequence). The CDR3 spans 13 residues. V lost 3 bases and J 8 bases, leaving 8 bases between the germline ends.

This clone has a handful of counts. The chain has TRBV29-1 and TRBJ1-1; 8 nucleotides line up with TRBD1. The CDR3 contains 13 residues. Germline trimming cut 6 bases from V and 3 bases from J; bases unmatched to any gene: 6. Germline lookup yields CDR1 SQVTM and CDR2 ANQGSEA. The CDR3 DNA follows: TGCAGCGTGGTACAGGGGGACTACACTGAAGCTTTCTTT. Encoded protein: CSVVQGDYTEAFF.

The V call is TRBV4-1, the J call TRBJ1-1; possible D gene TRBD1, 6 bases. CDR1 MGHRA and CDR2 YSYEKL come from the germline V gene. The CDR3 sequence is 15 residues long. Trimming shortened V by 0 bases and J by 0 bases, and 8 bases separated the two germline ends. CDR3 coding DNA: TGCGCCAGCAGCCAAGAGGACAGCCTGAACACTGAAGCTTTCTTT. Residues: CASSQEDSLNTEAFF.

The CDR3 bases are TGTGCCAGCAAGCCCGGGACTTCATTCAATCAGCCCCAGCATTTT. The encoded protein is CASKPGTSFNQPQHF. The chain employs TRBV27 and TRBJ1-5; possible D gene TRBD1, 5 bases. CDR1 is MNHEY and CDR2 is SMNVEV in the germline V gene (reference sequence). The CDR3 is 15 residues long. V lost 7 bases to trimming and J lost 3 bases, with 16 bases between them.

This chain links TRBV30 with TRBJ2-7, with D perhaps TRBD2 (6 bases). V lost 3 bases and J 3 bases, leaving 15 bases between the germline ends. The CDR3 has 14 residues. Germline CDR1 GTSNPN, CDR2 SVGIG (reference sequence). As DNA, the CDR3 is TGTGCCTGGAGCGTGGGTGACGGGGGCTACGAGCAGTACTTC. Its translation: CAWSVGDGGYEQYF.

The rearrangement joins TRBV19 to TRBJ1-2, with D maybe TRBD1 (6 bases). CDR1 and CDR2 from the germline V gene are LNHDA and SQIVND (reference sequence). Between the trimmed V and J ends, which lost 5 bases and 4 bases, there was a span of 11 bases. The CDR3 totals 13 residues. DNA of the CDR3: TGTGCCAGTAGTCCAGGGGAATTCTATGGCTACACCTTC. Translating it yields CASSPGEFYGYTF.

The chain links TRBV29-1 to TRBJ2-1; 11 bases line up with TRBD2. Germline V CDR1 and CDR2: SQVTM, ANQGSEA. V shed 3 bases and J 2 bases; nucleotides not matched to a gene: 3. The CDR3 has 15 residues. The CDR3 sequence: CSVEGLAEAYNEQFF. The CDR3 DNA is TGCAGCGTTGAGGGACTAGCGGAAGCCTACAATGAGCAGTTCTTC.

DNA for the CDR3: TGTGCCAGCAGCTTATATCGTCAGGGGAGCACTGAAGCTTTCTTT. This gives the protein CASSLYRQGSTEAFF. The rearrangement links TRBV13 to TRBJ1-1; tentative D call: TRBD1 (6 bases). CDR1 is PRHDT, CDR2 FYEKMQ, per germline (reference sequence). The length of the CDR3 is 15 residues. V lost 2 bases and J lost 4, with 14 bases in between. Full variable domain (rest looked up from reference TRBV13 and TRBJ1-1): AAGVIQSPRHLIKEKRETATLKCYPIPRHDTVYWYQQGPGQDPQFLISFYEKMQSDKGSIPDRFSAQQFSDYHSELNMSSLELGDSALYFCASSLYRQGSTEAFFGQGTRLTVV.